This T cell receptor beta chain was recovered during a study of glioma-infiltrating T cells. Amplification of TCR alpha and beta CDR3 regions from RNA used iRepertoire nested multiplex PCR. MiXCR, applied by TCRdb to the multiplex PCR reads, yields one record per CDR3 protein. The sample records tens of thousands of distinct CDR3 sequences, roughly 39% being singletons. The CDR3 covers 14 residues. V shed 3 bases and J 2 bases; nucleotides not matched to a gene: 2. The germline V gene encodes CDR1 MNHGY and CDR2 SVAAGI. The chain links TRBV6-9 to TRBJ2-3, with 7 positions matching TRBD2. The sequenced sample consisted of glioma tissue, nonneoplastic brain tissue, or PBMCs (not recorded which). The clonotype originates from a human donor with low-grade glioma or glioblastoma, undergoing nonglioma brain surgery, or in good health (not recorded which). The CDR3 region is CASSYLAATDTQYF. The CDR3 DNA sequence: TGTGCCAGCAGTTACCTAGCGGCCACAGATACGCAGTATTTT.